The clone carrying this T cell receptor (beta chain) has a single count. This sample was taken from a study of blood T cell repertoires in COVID-19. As handled by the study authors: Scientists estimated how many nucleated cells there were by amplifying reference gene primers. Produced via immunoSEQ multiplex PCR; TCRdb's table is partial and in-frame only. V, J and clone size derive from that table, while D and trimming were established from the DNA sequence. The sample has some 250,000 clones, about 91% seen once. The TCR originated in a human donor in a cohort exposed to, infected with or recovered from COVID-19 (not recorded which). The donor label of this sample is uncertain. The sequenced material came from PBMCs or T cells enriched from blood (not recorded which).

CDR3 protein: CASSSDRVYGYTF. CDR3 coding DNA: TGTGCCAGCAGCTCTGACAGGGTCTATGGCTACACCTTC. The V and J genes are TRBV7-9 and TRBJ1-2, with 7 nucleotides matching TRBD1. There are 13 residues in the CDR3. Trimming at V came to 4 bases and at J to 4 bases, leaving 3 bases not matched to a gene. Looked up from germline, CDR1 is SEHNR and CDR2 is FQNEAQ (reference sequence).